This TCR beta chain was sequenced during a study of radiotherapy plus CTLA-4 blockade in lung cancer. Germline V gene lookup returns CDR1 WNHNN and CDR2 SYGVQD (reference sequence). Losses at the gene ends were 4 bases for V and 0 bases for J; bases not matched to a gene: 2. The CDR3 has 15 amino acids. Assay: immunoSEQ multiplex PCR; the TCRdb copy retains only in-frame clones and omits some. The table lists 45,000 or so clones, around 73% of them singletons. Sequences were derived from peripheral blood, sampled from a patient treated with radiotherapy plus ipilimumab. The receptor comes from a human donor with non-small cell lung cancer who had a complete response to radiotherapy plus ipilimumab. This chain joins TRBV10-1 and TRBJ2-2; 7 positions match TRBD2. The CDR3 DNA is TGCGCCAGCAGTGTTGGGGGGGCGAACACCGGGGAGCTGTTTTTT. Translation gives CASSVGGANTGELFF.